The clone carrying this T cell receptor (beta chain) was found a few times. Its antigen is currently unknown. The sample belongs to a study of beta chain features in type 1 diabetes. Study-wide results and limits: TCRB CDR3s were moderately but significantly shorter in Type 1 diabetes patients in all four CD4+ subsets.

The CDR3 runs 14 residues. The V gene lost 0 bases and the J gene lost 7 bases, with 8 bases spanning the gap. Per the germline V gene, CDR1 is SGHKS and CDR2 is YYEKEE (reference sequence). All of the isolated RNA was reverse transcribed, so expressed TCRB transcripts were sequenced. Only in-frame clones appear in the TCRdb table, and some are missing; sequencing was by immunoSEQ multiplex PCR. The sample has hundreds of thousands of clones, over 13% seen once. Sequencing was done on a sample of naive CD4+ T cells from blood. This clonotype was sampled from a man aged 18 to 30 with type 1 diabetes. The V and J genes are TRBV5-5 and TRBJ1-6, with unresolved D. The CDR3, as DNA: TGTGCCAGCAGCTTGGTCTGGGTAAATTCACCCCTCCACTTT. As protein: CASSLVWVNSPLHF.